Shown below are 13 T cell receptor beta chains from a single sample sequenced in a study of a mutant IDH1 vaccine in newly diagnosed glioma. Sample time point: baseline, week 1 (first vaccination visit). Treatment here: pre-vaccination baseline after standard-of-care therapy. The method was immunoSEQ multiplex PCR; TCRdb's version includes in-frame clones alone and lacks a portion of them. The repertoire holds roughly 50,000 clones, with 80% to 90% as singletons. Sample: PBMCs, taken from a glioma patient treated with radiotherapy, temozolomide or both. The receptor set was obtained from a man younger than 30 with glioma.

This clone has just a few counts. This sequence joins TRBV29-1 and TRBJ1-1; a possible D gene is TRBD1 (5 bases). The V end lost 7 bases, the J end lost 6 bases, and 27 bases lay between the germline ends. The germline V gene has CDR1 SQVTM and CDR2 ANQGSEA. This CDR3 is built from 16 residues. The CDR3 protein is CSAGKGPGSLVAEAFF. The CDR3 nucleotides read TGCAGCGCTGGGAAGGGCCCAGGGTCGCTCGTAGCTGAAGCTTTCTTT.

This clone was counted a single time. The chain employs TRBV29-1 and TRBJ1-2; D is perhaps TRBD1 (5 bases). Per the germline V gene, CDR1 is SQVTM and CDR2 is ANQGSEA. Trimming removed 3 bases at V and 5 bases at J, with 10 bases between. This CDR3 has 12 amino acids. CDR3 residues: CSVEGTDYGYTF. The CDR3 DNA reads TGCAGCGTTGAGGGGACGGATTATGGCTACACCTTC.

CDR3 region: CASSDRGNTGELFF. In nucleotides, the CDR3 is TGTGCCAGCAGTGACCGGGGGAACACCGGGGAGCTGTTTTTT. This chain uses TRBV25-1 with TRBJ2-2; D might be TRBD2 (5 bases). This CDR3 contains 14 residues. The ends were cut back, 3 bases at V and 1 base at J, with 6 bases in the middle. Germline loops: CDR1 MGHDK, CDR2 SYGVNS.

This CDR3 reads CASSLPSSYEQYF. In DNA form, the CDR3 reads TGTGCCAGCTCCCTCCCGAGCTCCTACGAGCAGTACTTC. The chain joins TRBV25-1 to TRBJ2-7, with D unclear. Deletions cut 8 bases from V and 0 bases from J, with 11 bases between. Per germline, CDR1 MGHDK and CDR2 SYGVNS. This CDR3 region has 13 residues.

The J gene is TRBJ2-1, the V gene TRBV5-1, with 7 bases identical to TRBD1. The trim removed 0 bases at V and 12 bases at J, leaving 9 bases unmatched. Germline loops: CDR1 SGHRS, CDR2 YFSETQ. The length of the CDR3 is 14 residues. As DNA, the CDR3 is TGCGCCAGCAGCTTGGGGACAGGACACAATTTGCAGTTCTTC. Translated, it gives CASSLGTGHNLQFF.

The table lists this clone with a count of one. This rearrangement joins TRBV4-1 to TRBJ1-3, with TRBD1 as a possible D gene (5 bases). Germline V gene data show CDR1 as MGHRA and CDR2 as YSYEKL. Trimming cost V 0 bases and J 4 bases, with 13 bases left between them. CDR3 size: 16 residues. This CDR3 is CASSQDAGGAGNTIYF. DNA for the CDR3: TGCGCCAGCAGCCAAGATGCGGGAGGGGCGGGAAACACCATATATTTT.

This clone was seen only a few times. The junction and the germline gene differ at one end; a read error may be behind it. The genes are TRBV7-7 and TRBJ1-1; D is uncertain. This CDR3 contains 13 residues. The germline gives CDR1 SSHAT, CDR2 FNYEAQ (reference sequence). DNA of the CDR3: TGTGCTAGCAGCTTCTCGGCGAACACTGAAGCTTTCTTT. It translates to CASSFSANTEAFF.

This chain links TRBV18 with TRBJ1-5; 8 nucleotides line up with TRBD1. The CDR3 has 13 amino acids. The germline gives CDR1 KGHSH, CDR2 LQKENI. The J segment lost 9 bases and the V segment lost 6 bases, leaving 7 bases of the junction unmatched. The chain's CDR3 is CASSRDRIGPQHF. The DNA for the CDR3 is TGTGCCAGCTCCAGGGACAGGATAGGGCCCCAGCATTTT.

The V and J genes are TRBV7-9 and TRBJ1-2; D is ambiguous. The CDR3 has 14 residues. The germline V gene has CDR1 SEHNR and CDR2 FQNEAQ (reference sequence). The germline V and J ends were trimmed by 2 bases and 0 bases, with 7 bases remaining between them. CDR3 in amino acids: CASSLPEPNYGYTF. Written as DNA, the CDR3 is TGTGCCAGCAGCTTACCTGAGCCTAACTATGGCTACACCTTC.

The chain is built from TRBV6-4 and TRBJ2-2; 9 nucleotides line up with TRBD1. V dropped 3 bases and J dropped 1; count of bases not matched to a gene: 0. CDR3 length: 15 residues. Germline CDR1 is MRHNA and CDR2 is SNTAGT. The CDR3 DNA follows: TGTGCCAGCAGTGAGGGACAGGGGAACACCGGGGAGCTGTTTTTT. Translated, it gives CASSEGQGNTGELFF.

This chain connects TRBV19 to TRBJ1-5; tentatively, D is TRBD1 (6 bases). Germline loops: CDR1 LNHDA, CDR2 SQIVND (reference sequence). The V end lost 9 bases, the J end lost 4 bases, and 25 bases lay between the germline ends. The CDR3 has 17 amino acids. CDR3 nucleotide sequence: TGTGCCAGCAGCCTTCCCCCCGCGACAGGCACTAATCAGCCCCAGCATTTT. Its protein is CASSLPPATGTNQPQHF.

This chain connects TRBV19 to TRBJ2-4; D perhaps matches TRBD1 (6 bases). V was shortened by 3 bases and J by 6 bases, with 15 bases between the two germline ends. Germline assignment: CDR1 LNHDA and CDR2 SQIVND (reference sequence). This CDR3 has 15 residues. CDR3 nucleotides: TGTGCCAGTAGTATTGGTCTGAGGGGGAGAAACATTCAGTACTTC. Translating it yields CASSIGLRGRNIQYF.

V and J are TRBV6-5 and TRBJ1-4, with D possibly TRBD1 on 5 matching bases. Germline-derived CDR1 and CDR2 are MNHEY and SVGAGI. CDR3 size: 13 residues. Trimming removed 2 bases at V and 7 bases at J, with 8 bases between. This chain's CDR3 is CASSYGGGEKLFF. The CDR3 region has the DNA TGTGCCAGCAGTTACGGGGGGGGTGAAAAACTGTTTTTT.